One TCR beta chain is described in this entry. Its specificity is not known. Clones were read by immunoSEQ multiplex PCR, and TCRdb kept only the in-frame ones, dropping some. Of about 60,000 clones listed, 75% to 90% were seen once; the top ten hold about 1.5%. These data are taken from a study of pediatric ulcerative colitis. The CDR3 runs 15 residues. The J segment lost 2 bases and the V segment lost 0 bases, leaving 3 bases of the junction unmatched. Germline CDR1 reads WSHSY; CDR2 reads SAAADI. Notes on the study in general: In rectum, acute severe colitis had expanded clones and less diversity. This repertoire reflects total lymphocytes rather than subpopulations like regulatory T cells. Two rectal clonotypes were found only in ulcerative colitis patients, all of them. Two patients had blood samples with substantially reduced template counts.

The chain uses TRBV10-2 and TRBJ2-5, with TRBD1 identical over 7 bases. The receptor was isolated from a boy younger than 18 who was a control in a study of pediatric ulcerative colitis. Source material: blood. The CDR3 reads CASSESRTGQETQYF. The CDR3 DNA is TGCGCCAGCAGTGAGTCCAGGACAGGTCAAGAGACCCAGTACTTC.